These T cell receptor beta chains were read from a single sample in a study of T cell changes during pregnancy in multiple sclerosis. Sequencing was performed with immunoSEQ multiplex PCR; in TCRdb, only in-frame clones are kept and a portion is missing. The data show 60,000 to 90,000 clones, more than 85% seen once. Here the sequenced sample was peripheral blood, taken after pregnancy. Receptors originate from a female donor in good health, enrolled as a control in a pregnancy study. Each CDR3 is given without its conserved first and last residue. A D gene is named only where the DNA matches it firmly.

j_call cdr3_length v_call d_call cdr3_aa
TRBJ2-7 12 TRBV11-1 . ASSLSGNSYEQY
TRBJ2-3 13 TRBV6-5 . ASSYSRASTDTQY
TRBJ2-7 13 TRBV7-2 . ASSLGLRTLYEQY
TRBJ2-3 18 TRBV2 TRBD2 ASPQGQTLAGAWETDTQY
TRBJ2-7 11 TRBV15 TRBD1 ATRGDRAYEQY
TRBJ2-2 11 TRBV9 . ASSVSDTGELF
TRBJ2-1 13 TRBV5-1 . ASSAEGGGLNEQF
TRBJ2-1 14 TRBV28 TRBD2 ASSSPGGRGYNEQF
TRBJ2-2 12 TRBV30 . AWAGRMNTGELF
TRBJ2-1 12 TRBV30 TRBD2 AWSPGLVKDEQF
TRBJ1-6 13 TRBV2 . ASSPHDRPNSPLH
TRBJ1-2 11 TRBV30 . AWSVLQYYGYT
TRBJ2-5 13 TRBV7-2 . ASSSARARGETQY
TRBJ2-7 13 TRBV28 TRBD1 ASSLSRTGVYEQY
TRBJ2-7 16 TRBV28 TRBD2 ASSAGTSGGARAWEQY
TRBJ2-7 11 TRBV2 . ASEVHARGEQY
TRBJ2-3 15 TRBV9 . ASSVAPTEGFTDTQY
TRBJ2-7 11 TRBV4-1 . ASADPRNYEQY
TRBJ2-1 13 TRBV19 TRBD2 ASSLREGTYNEQF
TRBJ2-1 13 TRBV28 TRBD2 ASTSGTSRVNEQF
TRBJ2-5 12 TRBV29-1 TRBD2 SVWVAGVQETQY
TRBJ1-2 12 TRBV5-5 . ASSRNRGDYGYT
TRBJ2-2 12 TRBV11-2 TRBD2 ASRYPGLEWELF
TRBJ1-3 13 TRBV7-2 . ASSYSGVSGNTIY
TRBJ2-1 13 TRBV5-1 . ASSSLAGSYNEQF
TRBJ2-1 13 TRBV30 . AWSRAGKNYNEQF
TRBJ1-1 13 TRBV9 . ASSTRQDRNTEAF
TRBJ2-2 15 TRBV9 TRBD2 ASSVASGRANTGELF
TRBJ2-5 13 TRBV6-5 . ASSYAAGRGETQY
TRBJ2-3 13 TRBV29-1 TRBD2 SVVGLAGPTDTQY
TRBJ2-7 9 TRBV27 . ASSTIYEQY
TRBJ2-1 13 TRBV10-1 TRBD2 ASSTIAGGINEQF
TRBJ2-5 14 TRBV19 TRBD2 ASSRLAGTIKETQY
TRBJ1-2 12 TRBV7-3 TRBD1 ASSSGQGNYGYT
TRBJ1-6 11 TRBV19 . ASSPPTGSPLH
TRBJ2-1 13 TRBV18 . ASSSAGYPYNEQF
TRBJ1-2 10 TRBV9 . ASSAGLGGST
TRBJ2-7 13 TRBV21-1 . ASSKIHREGYEQY
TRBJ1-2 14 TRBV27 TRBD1 ASSPRDSPDFYGYT
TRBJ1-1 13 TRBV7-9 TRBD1 ASSLGTGLNTEAF
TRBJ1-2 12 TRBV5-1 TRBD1 ASSRQGKADGYT
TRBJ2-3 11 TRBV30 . AWTRGMTDTQY
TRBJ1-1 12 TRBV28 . ASSLGGQGTEAF
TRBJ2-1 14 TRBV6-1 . ASSGNSGGAYNEQF
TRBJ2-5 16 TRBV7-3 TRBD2 ASSPMGGLAGDRETQY